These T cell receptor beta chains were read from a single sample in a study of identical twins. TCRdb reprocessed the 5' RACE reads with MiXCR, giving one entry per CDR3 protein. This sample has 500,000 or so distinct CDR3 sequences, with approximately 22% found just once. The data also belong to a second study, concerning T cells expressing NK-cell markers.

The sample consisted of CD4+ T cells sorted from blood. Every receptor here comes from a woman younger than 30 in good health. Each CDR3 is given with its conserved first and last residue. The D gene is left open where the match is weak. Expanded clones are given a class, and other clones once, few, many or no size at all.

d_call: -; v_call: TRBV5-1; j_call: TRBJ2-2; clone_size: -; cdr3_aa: CASSSGTVGPGELFF; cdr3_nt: TGCGCCAGCAGCTCCGGGACGGTGGGGCCCGGGGAGCTGTTTTTT
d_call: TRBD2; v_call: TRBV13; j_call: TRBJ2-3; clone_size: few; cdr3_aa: CASSLALTSGGAKDTQYF; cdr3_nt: TGTGCCAGCAGCTTAGCCCTGACTAGCGGGGGGGCCAAAGATACGCAGTATTTT
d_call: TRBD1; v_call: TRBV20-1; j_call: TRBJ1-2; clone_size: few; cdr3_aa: CSALRGRSTHGYTF; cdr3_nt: TGCAGTGCTCTTAGGGGGCGGTCAACGCATGGCTACACCTTC
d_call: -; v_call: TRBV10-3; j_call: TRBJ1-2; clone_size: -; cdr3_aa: CAISPTRGGRASYGYTF; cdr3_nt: TGTGCCATCAGTCCTACCCGGGGGGGGCGAGCTAGCTATGGCTACACCTTC
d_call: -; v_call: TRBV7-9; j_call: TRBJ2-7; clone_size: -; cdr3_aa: CASSLVQSSYEQYF; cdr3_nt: TGTGCCAGCAGCTTAGTACAGAGCTCCTACGAGCAGTACTTC
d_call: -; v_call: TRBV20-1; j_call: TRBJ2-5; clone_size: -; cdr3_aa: CSARLRRGQETQYF; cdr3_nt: TGCAGTGCTAGGCTACGGCGGGGACAAGAGACCCAGTACTTC
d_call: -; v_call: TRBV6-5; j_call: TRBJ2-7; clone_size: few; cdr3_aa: CASSYRGRGEQYF; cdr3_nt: TGTGCCAGCAGTTACAGGGGCCGGGGCGAGCAGTACTTC
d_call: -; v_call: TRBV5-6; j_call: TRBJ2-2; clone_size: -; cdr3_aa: CASSLRDRDSGELFF; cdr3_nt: TGTGCCAGCAGCTTACGAGACAGGGACTCCGGGGAGCTGTTTTTT
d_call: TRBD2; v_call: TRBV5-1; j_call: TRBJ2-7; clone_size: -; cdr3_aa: CASSLGTSEVYEQYF; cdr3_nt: TGCGCCAGCAGCTTGGGGACTAGCGAAGTCTACGAGCAGTACTTC
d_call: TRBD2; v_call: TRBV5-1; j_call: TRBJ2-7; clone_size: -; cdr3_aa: CASSLSGLAPRLEQYF; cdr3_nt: TGCGCCAGCAGCTTGTCGGGACTAGCGCCGAGGCTCGAGCAGTACTTC
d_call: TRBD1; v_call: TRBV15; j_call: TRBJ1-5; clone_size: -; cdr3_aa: CATSRDATGPQPQHF; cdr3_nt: TGTGCCACCAGCAGAGATGCGACAGGGCCTCAGCCCCAGCATTTT